This is a list of T cell receptor beta chains from one sample in a study of shared clonotypes between healthy human individuals. Some clones are missing from TCRdb's copy, which holds only in-frame ones; the method was immunoSEQ multiplex PCR. In the table there are around 1.9 million clones, just over 90% of which are singletons. The source material was naive CD8+ T cells from PBMCs. These receptors all stem from a man aged 18 to 30 in good health. Some clones in this sample may be carry-over from other donors' samples. The CDR3 runs from the conserved cysteine through the conserved F or W. A D gene is named only where the DNA matches it firmly. Not every row has a clone size; where given, it reads once, few, many or a size class.

13	TRBV29-1	TRBJ2-1	NA	TRBD2	TGCAGCGTTACTACGGGGGGGTACAATGAGCAGTTCTTC	CSVTTGGYNEQFF
12	TRBV19	TRBJ2-7	NA	TRBD1	TGTGCCTCGCAGGGGGCCTCCTACGAGCAGTACTTC	CASQGASYEQYF
13	TRBV29-1	TRBJ2-5	NA	NA	TGCAGCGTTGAAGGTGGCTACGGAGAGACCCAGTACTTC	CSVEGGYGETQYF
15	TRBV6-6	TRBJ2-5	NA	TRBD1	TGTGCCAGCAGTTACCTCCAGGGGGCGCGGGAGACCCAGTACTTC	CASSYLQGARETQYF
15	TRBV9	TRBJ2-1	NA	NA	TGTGCCAGCAGCGTGGGGGGCACATCGGCGAATGAGCAGTTCTTC	CASSVGGTSANEQFF
15	TRBV13	TRBJ2-4	NA	TRBD1	TGTGCCAGCAGCTTACAGGGGGAAACAAAAAACATTCAGTACTTC	CASSLQGETKNIQYF
14	TRBV27	TRBJ1-6	NA	TRBD1	TGTGCCAGCAGCGACAGGGTAGGAAGTTCACCCCTCCACTTT	CASSDRVGSSPLHF
13	TRBV4-3	TRBJ2-7	NA	TRBD2	TGCGCCAGCAGCCAAGCACGGACTAGAGAGCAGTACTTC	CASSQARTREQYF
14	TRBV19	TRBJ1-5	few	NA	TGTGCCAGTAGTATACGAGACAGCAATCAGCCCCAGCATTTT	CASSIRDSNQPQHF
15	TRBV6-4	TRBJ2-2	NA	TRBD2	TGTGCCAGCAGTACCGGGACTAGCTTCCCCGGGGAGCTGTTTTTT	CASSTGTSFPGELFF
15	TRBV27	TRBJ1-3	NA	NA	TGTGCCAGCAGGGACCTAGGGGGTGCTGGAAACACCATATATTTT	CASRDLGGAGNTIYF
12	TRBV25-1	TRBJ1-3	NA	NA	TGTGCCAGCAGTGCATCTTTAAACACCATATATTTT	CASSASLNTIYF
14	TRBV19	TRBJ1-1	NA	NA	TGTGCCAGTAGTACAATGACAGGGAACACTGAAGCTTTCTTT	CASSTMTGNTEAFF
16	TRBV4-2	TRBJ1-2	once	NA	TGTGCCAGCAGCCAAGATTTGAGCGTAGCTAACTATGGCTACACCTTC	CASSQDLSVANYGYTF
18	TRBV7-9	TRBJ2-6	NA	NA	TGTGCCAGCAGCTCTTCGTATATGGAGATCTCTGGGGCCAACGTCCTGACTTTC	CASSSSYMEISGANVLTF
15	TRBV11-2	TRBJ1-3	NA	TRBD1	TGTGCCAGCAGCTCGAGACAGGGAACTGGAAACACCATATATTTT	CASSSRQGTGNTIYF
15	TRBV9	TRBJ2-5	NA	NA	TGTGCCAGCAGCGGGTCCGGGCAACCCGGAGAGACCCAGTACTTC	CASSGSGQPGETQYF
15	TRBV7-9	TRBJ2-7	NA	NA	TGTGCCAGCAGCTTAGCAGAAGGCGGTGGGCACGAGCAGTACTTC	CASSLAEGGGHEQYF
16	TRBV5-5	TRBJ1-4	NA	NA	TGTGCCAGCAGCTCCGAATATGGCGGATCCGGCGAAAAACTGTTTTTT	CASSSEYGGSGEKLFF
17	TRBV11-3	TRBJ2-3	NA	TRBD2	TGTGCCAGCAGCCCCAGGACTAGCGGGAGAAGGACAGATACGCAGTATTTT	CASSPRTSGRRTDTQYF
14	TRBV19	TRBJ2-7	NA	TRBD2	TGTGCCAGTAGTGAGGGCGGGAGTATGTACGAGCAGTACTTC	CASSEGGSMYEQYF
12	TRBV6-1	TRBJ1-4	NA	NA	TGTGGGACAACAGCGAATGCGGAGAAACTGTTTTTT	CGTTANAEKLFF
15	TRBV28	TRBJ2-7	NA	NA	TGTGCCAGCAGTTTTTGGGCAGGAGGCTCCTACGAGCAGTACTTC	CASSFWAGGSYEQYF
14	TRBV9	TRBJ2-5	NA	TRBD1	TGTGCCAGCAGCGGGACAGGGGATGGGAAGACCCAGTACTTC	CASSGTGDGKTQYF
15	TRBV19	TRBJ2-7	NA	TRBD1	TGTGCCAGTAGTTCCGGGACAGGGTTGTCCTACGAGCAGTACTTC	CASSSGTGLSYEQYF
18	TRBV15	TRBJ1-3	NA	TRBD1	TGTGCCACCAGCAGAGATCGGGACAGCATCGGCTCTGGAAACACCATATATTTT	CATSRDRDSIGSGNTIYF
13	TRBV4-1	TRBJ2-1	NA	NA	TGCGCCAGCAGCCAAGTAGACTTCGATGAGCAGTTCTTC	CASSQVDFDEQFF
15	TRBV27	TRBJ2-7	NA	NA	TGTGCCAGCAGTTTCCGGGGATCTAGCTCCTACGAGCAGTACTTC	CASSFRGSSSYEQYF
10	TRBV28	TRBJ2-7	NA	TRBD1	TGTGCCAGCAGTCAGGGGGAGTGGTACTTC	CASSQGEWYF
14	TRBV10-1	TRBJ2-7	NA	NA	TGCGCCAGCAGTGAGTCGGTCGTATTGTCCGAGCAGTACTTC	CASSESVVLSEQYF
16	TRBV28	TRBJ2-7	NA	NA	TGTGCCAGCACCCTGGATCGAGAGGGCTCCTCCTACGAGCAGTACTTC	CASTLDREGSSYEQYF
13	TRBV10-3	TRBJ1-2	NA	NA	TGTGCCATCACTCCAGGGACCAACTATGGCTACACCTTC	CAITPGTNYGYTF
11	TRBV11-2	TRBJ1-1	NA	NA	TGTGCCAGCAGCGAGTCCACCGAAGCTTTCTTT	CASSESTEAFF
15	TRBV7-9	TRBJ2-2	few	NA	TGTGCCAGCAGCTTAGTACTTTCCTTCACCGGGGAGCTGTTTTTT	CASSLVLSFTGELFF
15	TRBV5-6	TRBJ1-5	NA	NA	TGTGCCAGCAGCTTGTATTCGGGGCGGACTCAGCCCCAGCATTTT	CASSLYSGRTQPQHF
15	TRBV27	TRBJ2-7	NA	TRBD1	TGTGCCAGCAGTTTAACCGGGACAGTCTCCTACGAGCAGTACTTC	CASSLTGTVSYEQYF
13	TRBV29-1	TRBJ1-2	NA	NA	TGCAGCGTTGCAGGTGGGGAAGACTATGGCTACACCTTC	CSVAGGEDYGYTF
17	TRBV5-1	TRBJ2-1	NA	TRBD2	TGCGCCAGCAGCTTACTTAGCGGGAGGGTTTCCTACAATGAGCAGTTCTTC	CASSLLSGRVSYNEQFF
15	TRBV7-9	TRBJ1-2	NA	NA	TGTGCCAGCAGCCTAACTTCGGGGCTTAACTATGGCTACACCTTC	CASSLTSGLNYGYTF
14	TRBV7-9	TRBJ2-7	NA	TRBD1	TGTGCCAGCAGCCTCCGGGACAGGAACTACGAGCAGTACTTC	CASSLRDRNYEQYF
13	TRBV6-5	TRBJ2-7	NA	TRBD1	TGTGCCAGCAGTACCCGGGACAGCTACGAGCAGTACTTC	CASSTRDSYEQYF
13	TRBV7-2	TRBJ2-7	NA	NA	TGTGCCAGCAGCAATGGACTTCCCTACGAGCAGTACTTC	CASSNGLPYEQYF
14	TRBV5-8	TRBJ1-5	NA	TRBD1	TGTGCCAGCAGCTTGGGGACAGGGGTACAGCCCCAGCATTTT	CASSLGTGVQPQHF
14	TRBV9	TRBJ2-7	NA	NA	TGTGCCAGCAGCGGAGACAGTAGGTCCTACGAGCAGTACTTC	CASSGDSRSYEQYF
14	TRBV2	TRBJ2-7	NA	NA	TGTGCCAGCAGTGAAGGAGGGCCCTCCTACGAGCAGTACTTC	CASSEGGPSYEQYF